This note documents a single TCR beta chain sequence. Its antigen is unknown. No much larger clonotype is one base removed from it; base qualities were not supplied. The CDR3 contains 19 residues, cysteine and phenylalanine counted. Kept here is only the CDR3 DNA, which spans 57 bases and is read in frame from base 1. Per the germline V gene, SGHRS is the CDR1 and YFSETQ is the CDR2. V is clipped by 4 bases and J by 5 bases, and the sequence between their germline boundaries is 25 bases long. The sample is drawn from a study of shared T cell receptors in the human thymus (dated by TCRdb to the early 2020s). The study in broad terms: The study examined how the human thymus generates shared, self-reactive T-cell receptor alpha chains.

Preparation of the library involved the immunoSEQ multiplex PCR assay. This immuneACCESS table, as held by TCRdb, lists in-frame sequences with V and J called but not all clones. Of the missing ones, under half trace to an unresolved V gene in checked studies; the others have no known cause. The sample table shows about 660,000 clones, and approximately 89% are seen once. Of the sample, 0.0094% is held by the ten largest clones. These data were also filed under a second study, of human thymus T cells. That second report states: Immunologically healthy infants undergoing open corrective cardiac surgery for congenital heart defects in Finland were used as donors. The thymus tissue came from surgical resects taken out during corrective cardiac surgery. Usage of V and J gene segments appeared to be biased in both the thymic and the peripheral blood repertoires. According to the related research, thymic TCR repertoires were highly overlapping among unrelated individuals. The study used 7 to 9 infant thymus samples plus four related peripheral blood samples to characterize TCR alpha and beta repertoires. Donor ages ranged from roughly 6 to 250 days, and the cohort comprised about six male and a couple of female infants. Thymocytes were freed from the tissue by mechanical means and kept at -70 degrees C as pellets of 10-30 million cells. A QIAsymphony instrument was used to extract genomic DNA from the frozen cell pellets. TCRB and TCRAD loci were amplified from a standardized quantity of quality-controlled genomic DNA using the immunoSEQ multiplex PCR assay. The amplicons covered the V(D)J region and were long enough to include the CDR3 and to identify the V and J genes. Through the commercial immunoSEQ service, the amplicons were sequenced on an Illumina platform. Primer bias and sequencing errors were corrected using previously described methods, and TCRAD and TCRB definitions followed the IMGT database. immunoSEQ Analyzer 3.0 and VDJTools were used for repertoire analysis, which covered basic statistics, V/J segment usage, diversity estimates, rarefaction and pairwise overlap. Chao1, ChaoE, Efron-Thisted, Shannon and inverse Simpson indices were used to estimate diversity, which was also estimated on datasets down-sampled to the smallest sample. Repertoire overlap used strict matching of CDR3 nucleotide sequence, V gene and J gene, with Jaccard-based multidimensional scaling clustering. On average, thymus samples gave around 810,000 unique TCRB clonotypes, whereas blood samples gave about 92,000.

The receptor comes from a boy less than two years old with a congenital heart defect. Donor details come from another sample of the same person, matched by shared clones. Recombination joined TRBV5-1 with TRBJ1-6; the D gene is perhaps TRBD1, on 5 matching bases. The material sequenced was thymocytes. The CDR3: CASSRREQGSLENNSPLHF. The nucleotide sequence reads TGCGCCAGCAGCCGGCGGGAGCAGGGCTCCTTGGAAAATAATTCACCCCTCCACTTT.